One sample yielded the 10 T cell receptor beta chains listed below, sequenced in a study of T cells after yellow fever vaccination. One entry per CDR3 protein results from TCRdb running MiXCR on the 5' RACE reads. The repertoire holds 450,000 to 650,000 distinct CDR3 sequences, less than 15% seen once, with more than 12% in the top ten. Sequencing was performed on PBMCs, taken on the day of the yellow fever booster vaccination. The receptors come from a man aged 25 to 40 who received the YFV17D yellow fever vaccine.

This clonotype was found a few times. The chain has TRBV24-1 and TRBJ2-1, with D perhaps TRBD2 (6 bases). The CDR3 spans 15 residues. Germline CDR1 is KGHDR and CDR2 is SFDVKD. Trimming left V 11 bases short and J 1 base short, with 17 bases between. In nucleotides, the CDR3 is TGTGCCAGCGTCGGGCGGGGATTTTCCTACAATGAGCAGTTCTTC. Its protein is CASVGRGFSYNEQFF.

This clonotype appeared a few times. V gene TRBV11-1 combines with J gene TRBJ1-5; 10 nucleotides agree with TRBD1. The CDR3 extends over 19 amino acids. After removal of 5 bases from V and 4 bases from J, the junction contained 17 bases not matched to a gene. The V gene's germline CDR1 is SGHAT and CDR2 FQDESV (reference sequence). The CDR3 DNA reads TGTGCCAGCAGCCCCCGCGGGGACAGGGGCCCTGAACCAAATCAGCCCCAGCATTTT. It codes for CASSPRGDRGPEPNQPQHF.

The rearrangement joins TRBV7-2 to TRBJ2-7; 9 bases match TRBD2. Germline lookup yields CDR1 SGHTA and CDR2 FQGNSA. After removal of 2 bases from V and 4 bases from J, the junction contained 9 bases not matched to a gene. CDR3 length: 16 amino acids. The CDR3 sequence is CASSLSPTSGDYEQYF. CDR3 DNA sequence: TGTGCCAGCAGCTTATCTCCGACTAGCGGAGATTACGAGCAGTACTTC.

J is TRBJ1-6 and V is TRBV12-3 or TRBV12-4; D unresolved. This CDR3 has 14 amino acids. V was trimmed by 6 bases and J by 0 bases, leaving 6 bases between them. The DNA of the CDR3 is TGTGCCAGCAGCCGGCTCTCCTATAATTCACCCCTCCACTTT. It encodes CASSRLSYNSPLHF.

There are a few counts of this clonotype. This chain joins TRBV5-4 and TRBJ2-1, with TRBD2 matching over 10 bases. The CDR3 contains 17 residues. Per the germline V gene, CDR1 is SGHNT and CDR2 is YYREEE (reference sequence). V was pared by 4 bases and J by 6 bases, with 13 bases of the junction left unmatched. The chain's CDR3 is CASSPGNSGGSGNEQFF. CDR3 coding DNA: TGTGCCAGCAGCCCAGGCAATAGCGGGGGGTCGGGCAATGAGCAGTTCTTC.

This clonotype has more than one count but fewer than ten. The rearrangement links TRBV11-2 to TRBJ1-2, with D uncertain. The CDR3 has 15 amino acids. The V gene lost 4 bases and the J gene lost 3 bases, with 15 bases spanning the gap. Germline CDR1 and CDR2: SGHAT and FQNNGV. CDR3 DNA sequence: TGTGCCAGCAGCTCTTCGGGCCTCGACTACTATGGCTACACCTTC. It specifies CASSSSGLDYYGYTF. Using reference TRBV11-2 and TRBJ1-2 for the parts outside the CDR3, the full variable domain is EAGVAQSPRYKIIEKRQSVAFWCNPISGHATLYWYQQILGQGPKLLIQFQNNGVVDDSQLPKDRFSAERLKGVDSTLKIQPAKLEDSAVYLCASSSSGLDYYGYTFGSGTRLTVV.

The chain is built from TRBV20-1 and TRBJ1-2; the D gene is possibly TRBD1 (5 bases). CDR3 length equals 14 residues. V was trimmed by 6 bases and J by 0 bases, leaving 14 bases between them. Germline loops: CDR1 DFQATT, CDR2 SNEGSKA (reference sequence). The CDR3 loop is CSAGGGGTNYGYTF. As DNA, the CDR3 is TGCAGTGCGGGCGGTGGGGGAACTAACTATGGCTACACCTTC.

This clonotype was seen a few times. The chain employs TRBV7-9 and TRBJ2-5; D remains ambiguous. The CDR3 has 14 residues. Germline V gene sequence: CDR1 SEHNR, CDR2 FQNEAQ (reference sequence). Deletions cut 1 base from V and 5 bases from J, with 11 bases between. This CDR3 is CASSLGRLFETQYF. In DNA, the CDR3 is TGTGCCAGCAGCTTAGGACGGCTCTTTGAGACCCAGTACTTC.

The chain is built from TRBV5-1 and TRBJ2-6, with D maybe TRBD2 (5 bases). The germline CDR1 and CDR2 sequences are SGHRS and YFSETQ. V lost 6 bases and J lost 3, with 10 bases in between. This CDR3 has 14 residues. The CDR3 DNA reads TGCGCCAGCAACACGGCGGGTGGGGCCAACGTCCTGACTTTC. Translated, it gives CASNTAGGANVLTF.

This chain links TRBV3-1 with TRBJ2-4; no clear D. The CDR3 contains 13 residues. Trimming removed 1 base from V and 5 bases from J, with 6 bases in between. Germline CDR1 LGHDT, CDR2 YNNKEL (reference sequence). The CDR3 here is CASSQAGENIQYF. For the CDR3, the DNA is TGTGCCAGCAGCCAAGCTGGGGAAAACATTCAGTACTTC.